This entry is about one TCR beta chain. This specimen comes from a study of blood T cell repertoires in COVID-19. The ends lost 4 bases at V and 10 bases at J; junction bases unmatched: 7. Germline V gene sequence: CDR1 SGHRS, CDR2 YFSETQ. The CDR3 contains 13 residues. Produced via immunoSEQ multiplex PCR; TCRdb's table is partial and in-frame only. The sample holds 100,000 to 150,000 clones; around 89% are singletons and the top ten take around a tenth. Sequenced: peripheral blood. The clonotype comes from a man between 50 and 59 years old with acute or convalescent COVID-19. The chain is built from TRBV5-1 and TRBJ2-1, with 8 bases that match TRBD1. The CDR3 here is CASSDDRGGEQFF. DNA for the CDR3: TGCGCCAGCAGCGACGACAGGGGCGGAGAGCAGTTCTTC.